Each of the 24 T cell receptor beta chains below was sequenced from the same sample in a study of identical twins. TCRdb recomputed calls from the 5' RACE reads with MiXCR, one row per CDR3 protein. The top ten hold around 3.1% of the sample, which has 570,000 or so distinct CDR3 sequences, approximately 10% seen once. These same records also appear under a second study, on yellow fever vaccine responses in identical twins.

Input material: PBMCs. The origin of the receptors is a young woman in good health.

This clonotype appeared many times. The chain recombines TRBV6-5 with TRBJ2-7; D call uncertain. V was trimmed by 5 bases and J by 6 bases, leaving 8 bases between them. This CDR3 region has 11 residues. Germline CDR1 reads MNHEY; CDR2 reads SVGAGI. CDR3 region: CASSDRAEQYF. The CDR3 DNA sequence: TGTGCCAGCAGTGACCGGGCCGAGCAGTACTTC.

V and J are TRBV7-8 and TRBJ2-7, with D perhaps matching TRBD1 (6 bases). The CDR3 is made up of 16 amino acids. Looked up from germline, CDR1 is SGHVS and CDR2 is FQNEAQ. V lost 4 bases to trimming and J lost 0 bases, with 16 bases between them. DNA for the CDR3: TGTGCCAGCAGCTCCACCGGGACAACCGTCTCCTACGAGCAGTACTTC. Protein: CASSSTGTTVSYEQYF.

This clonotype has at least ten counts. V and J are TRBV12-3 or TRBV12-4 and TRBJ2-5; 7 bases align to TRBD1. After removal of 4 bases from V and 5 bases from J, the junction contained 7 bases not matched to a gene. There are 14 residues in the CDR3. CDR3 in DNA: TGTGCCAGCAGTTGGCAGGGGGATTCGGAGACCCAGTACTTC. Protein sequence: CASSWQGDSETQYF.

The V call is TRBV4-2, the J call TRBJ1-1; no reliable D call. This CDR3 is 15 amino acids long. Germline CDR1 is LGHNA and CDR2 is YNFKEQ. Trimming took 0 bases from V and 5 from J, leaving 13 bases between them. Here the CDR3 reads CASSQELGSGTEAFF. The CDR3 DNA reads TGTGCCAGCAGCCAAGAACTGGGGTCGGGGACTGAAGCTTTCTTT.

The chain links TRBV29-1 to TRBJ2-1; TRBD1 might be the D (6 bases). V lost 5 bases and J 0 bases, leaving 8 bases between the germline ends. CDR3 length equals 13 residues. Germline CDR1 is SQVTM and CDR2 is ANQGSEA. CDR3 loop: CSVQQGSYNEQFF. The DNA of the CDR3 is TGCAGCGTTCAACAGGGCTCCTACAATGAGCAGTTCTTC.

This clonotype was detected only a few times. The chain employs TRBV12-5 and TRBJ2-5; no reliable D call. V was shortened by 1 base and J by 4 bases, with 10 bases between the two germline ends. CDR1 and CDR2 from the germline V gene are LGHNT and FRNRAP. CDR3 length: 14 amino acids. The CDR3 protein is CASGLGPSGETQYF. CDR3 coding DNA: TGTGCTAGTGGTTTGGGGCCAAGTGGAGAGACCCAGTACTTC.

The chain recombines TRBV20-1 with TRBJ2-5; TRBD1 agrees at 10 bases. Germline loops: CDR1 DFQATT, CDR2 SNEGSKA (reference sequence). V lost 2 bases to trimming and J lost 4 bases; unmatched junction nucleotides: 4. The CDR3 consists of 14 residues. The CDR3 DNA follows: TGCAGTGCTAGAAGTGGACAGGGGGGAGAGACCCAGTACTTC. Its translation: CSARSGQGGETQYF.

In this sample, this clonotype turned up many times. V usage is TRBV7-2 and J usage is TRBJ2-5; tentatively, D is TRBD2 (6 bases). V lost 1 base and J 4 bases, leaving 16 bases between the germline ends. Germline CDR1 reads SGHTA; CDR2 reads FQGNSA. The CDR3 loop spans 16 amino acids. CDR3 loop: CASSLVSSGGIETQYF. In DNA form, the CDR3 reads TGTGCCAGCAGCTTAGTCAGTAGCGGAGGGATAGAGACCCAGTACTTC.

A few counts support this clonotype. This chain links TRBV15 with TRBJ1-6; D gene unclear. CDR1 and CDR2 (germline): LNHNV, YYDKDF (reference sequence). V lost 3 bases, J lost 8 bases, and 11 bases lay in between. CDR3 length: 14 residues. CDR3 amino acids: CATSRGDVDSPLHF. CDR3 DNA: TGTGCCACCAGCAGGGGTGATGTGGATTCACCCCTCCACTTT.

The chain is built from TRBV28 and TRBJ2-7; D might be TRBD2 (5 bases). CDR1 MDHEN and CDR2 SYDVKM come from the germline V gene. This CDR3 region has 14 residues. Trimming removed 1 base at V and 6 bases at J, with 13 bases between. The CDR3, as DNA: TGTGCCAGCAGTTTATCTGTCGAGGGTTTCGAGCAGTACTTC. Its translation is CASSLSVEGFEQYF.

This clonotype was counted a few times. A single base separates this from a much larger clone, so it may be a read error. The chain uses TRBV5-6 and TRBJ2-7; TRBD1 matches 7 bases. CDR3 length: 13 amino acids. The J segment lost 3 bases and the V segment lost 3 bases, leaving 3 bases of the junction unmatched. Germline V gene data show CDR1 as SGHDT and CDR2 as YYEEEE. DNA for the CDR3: TGTGCCAGCAGCTCGACAGGGATCTACGAGCAGTACTTC. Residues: CASSSTGIYEQYF.

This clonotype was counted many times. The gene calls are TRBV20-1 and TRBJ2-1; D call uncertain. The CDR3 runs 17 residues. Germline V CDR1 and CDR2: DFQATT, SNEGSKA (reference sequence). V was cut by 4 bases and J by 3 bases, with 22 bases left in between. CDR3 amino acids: CSATSRTPENYYNEQFF. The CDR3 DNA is TGCAGTGCTACCAGCAGGACCCCCGAGAACTACTACAATGAGCAGTTCTTC.

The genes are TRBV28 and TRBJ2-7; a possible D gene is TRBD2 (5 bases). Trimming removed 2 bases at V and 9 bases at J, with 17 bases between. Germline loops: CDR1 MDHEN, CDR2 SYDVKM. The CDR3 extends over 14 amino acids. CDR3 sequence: CASSLPRGLRGQYF. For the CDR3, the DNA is TGTGCCAGCAGTTTACCCCGGGGTCTACGAGGGCAGTACTTC.

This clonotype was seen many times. The CDR3 sequence: CSARYPPPQETQYF. The CDR3 nucleotides read TGCAGTGCTAGATACCCCCCCCCTCAAGAGACCCAGTACTTC. V is TRBV20-1 and J is TRBJ2-5; no definite D call. CDR1 DFQATT and CDR2 SNEGSKA come from the germline V gene (reference sequence). The ends were cut back, 2 bases at V and 2 bases at J, with 12 bases in the middle. The CDR3 consists of 14 residues.

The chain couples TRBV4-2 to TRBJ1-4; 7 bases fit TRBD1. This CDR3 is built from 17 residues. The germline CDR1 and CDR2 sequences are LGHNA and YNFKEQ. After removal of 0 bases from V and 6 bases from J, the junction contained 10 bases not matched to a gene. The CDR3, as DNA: TGTGCCAGCAGCCAAGACGGAAGATCAGGGGGGCATGAAAAACTGTTTTTT. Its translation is CASSQDGRSGGHEKLFF.

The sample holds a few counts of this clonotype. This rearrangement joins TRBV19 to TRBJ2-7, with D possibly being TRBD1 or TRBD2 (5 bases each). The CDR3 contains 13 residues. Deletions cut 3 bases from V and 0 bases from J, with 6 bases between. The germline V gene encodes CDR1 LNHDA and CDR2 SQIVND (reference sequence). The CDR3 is CASSMGVSYEQYF. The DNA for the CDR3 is TGTGCCAGTAGTATGGGGGTCTCCTACGAGCAGTACTTC.

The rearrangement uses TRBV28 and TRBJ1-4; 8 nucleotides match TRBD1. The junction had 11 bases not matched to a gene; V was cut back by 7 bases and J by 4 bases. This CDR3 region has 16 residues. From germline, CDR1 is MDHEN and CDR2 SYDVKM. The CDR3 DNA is TGTGCCAGCATCACCAACCAGGGGGCTATTAATGAAAAACTGTTTTTT. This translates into CASITNQGAINEKLFF.

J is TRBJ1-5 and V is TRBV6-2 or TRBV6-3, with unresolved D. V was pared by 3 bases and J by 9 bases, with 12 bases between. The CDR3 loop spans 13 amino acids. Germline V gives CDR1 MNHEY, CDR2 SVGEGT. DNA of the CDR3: TGTGCCAGCAGTTATAGGGAATATGGGCCCCAGCATTTT. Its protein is CASSYREYGPQHF.

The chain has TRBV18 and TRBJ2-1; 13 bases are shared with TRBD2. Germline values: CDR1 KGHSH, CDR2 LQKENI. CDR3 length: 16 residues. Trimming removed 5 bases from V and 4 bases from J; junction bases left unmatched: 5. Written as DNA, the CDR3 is TGTGCCAGCTCAAGAGGGACTAGCGGGATATACAATGAGCAGTTCTTC. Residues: CASSRGTSGIYNEQFF.

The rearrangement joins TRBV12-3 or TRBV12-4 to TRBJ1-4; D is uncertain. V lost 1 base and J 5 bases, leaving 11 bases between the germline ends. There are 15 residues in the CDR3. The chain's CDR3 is CASSLVAGQNEKLFF. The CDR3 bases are TGTGCCAGCAGTTTAGTCGCAGGCCAGAATGAAAAACTGTTTTTT.

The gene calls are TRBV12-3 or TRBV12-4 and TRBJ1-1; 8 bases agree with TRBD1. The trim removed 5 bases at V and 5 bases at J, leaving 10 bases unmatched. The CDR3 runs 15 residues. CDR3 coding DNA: TGTGCCAGCAGTCCCGTCCAGGGGGCTGGGACTGAAGCTTTCTTT. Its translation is CASSPVQGAGTEAFF.

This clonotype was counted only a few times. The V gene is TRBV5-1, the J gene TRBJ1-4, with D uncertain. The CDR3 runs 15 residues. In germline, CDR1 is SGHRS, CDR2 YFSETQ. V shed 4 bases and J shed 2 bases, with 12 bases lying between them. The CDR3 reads CASSKGVRTNEKLFF. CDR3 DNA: TGCGCCAGCAGCAAGGGCGTCAGGACTAATGAAAAACTGTTTTTT.

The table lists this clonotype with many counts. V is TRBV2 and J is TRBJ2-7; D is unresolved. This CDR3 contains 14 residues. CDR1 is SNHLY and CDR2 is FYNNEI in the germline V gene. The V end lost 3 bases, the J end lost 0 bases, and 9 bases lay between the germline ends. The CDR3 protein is CASSDRGSSYEQYF. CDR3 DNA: TGTGCCAGCAGTGACCGTGGTAGCTCCTACGAGCAGTACTTC.

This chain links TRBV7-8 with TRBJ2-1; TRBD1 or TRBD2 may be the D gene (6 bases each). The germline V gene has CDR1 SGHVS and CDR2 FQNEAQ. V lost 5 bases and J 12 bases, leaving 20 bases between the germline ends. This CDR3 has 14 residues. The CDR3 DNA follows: TGTGCCAGCAGCCCAATCCGAATCGGGGGCTGGCAGTTCTTC. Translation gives CASSPIRIGGWQFF.